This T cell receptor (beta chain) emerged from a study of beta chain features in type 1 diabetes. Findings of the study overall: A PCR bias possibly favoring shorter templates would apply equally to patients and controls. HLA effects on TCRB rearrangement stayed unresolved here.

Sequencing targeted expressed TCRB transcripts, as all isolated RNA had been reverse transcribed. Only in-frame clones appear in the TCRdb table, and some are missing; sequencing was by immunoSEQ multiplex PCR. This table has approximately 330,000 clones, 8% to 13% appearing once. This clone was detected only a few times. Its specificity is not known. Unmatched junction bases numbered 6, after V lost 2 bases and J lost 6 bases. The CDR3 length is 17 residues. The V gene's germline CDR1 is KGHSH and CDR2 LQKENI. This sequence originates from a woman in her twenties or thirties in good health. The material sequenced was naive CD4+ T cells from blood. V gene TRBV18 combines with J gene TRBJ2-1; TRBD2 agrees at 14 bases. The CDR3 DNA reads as TGTGCCAGCTCACCATCGACAGGACTAGCGGGAGGCAATGAGCAGTTCTTC. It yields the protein CASSPSTGLAGGNEQFF.